The clone carrying this T cell receptor beta chain was seen a few times. Its target is not known. The CDR3 contains 14 residues. Germline loops: CDR1 MNHNY, CDR2 SVGAGI (reference sequence). V was clipped by 6 bases and J by 6 bases; unmatched bases: 8. These data come from a study of cytomegalovirus exposure and HLA in healthy donors. Study-wide findings and caveats: Reported findings show TCR beta sequences accurately forecast HLA-A and HLA-B alleles in most subjects. Most of the TCR beta V segments (in an earlier analysis) were productive either about 87% or about 30% of the time.

With 60 Vbeta and 13 Jbeta primers, the PCR was carried out. Repertoires were generated with immunoSEQ multiplex PCR, while TCRdb's copy carries only in-frame clones and drops some. The profile shows 90,000 to 110,000 clones, roughly 12% of them singletons. The chain has TRBV6-6 and TRBJ2-1; 7 positions match TRBD2. The sample taken for sequencing was PBMCs. The origin of this receptor is a man aged 35 to 55 in good health and CMV-seropositive. The CDR3 coding sequence is TGTGCCAGCAGCACGGGACTAAGGGGCAATGAGCAGTTCTTC. Amino acid sequence: CASSTGLRGNEQFF.